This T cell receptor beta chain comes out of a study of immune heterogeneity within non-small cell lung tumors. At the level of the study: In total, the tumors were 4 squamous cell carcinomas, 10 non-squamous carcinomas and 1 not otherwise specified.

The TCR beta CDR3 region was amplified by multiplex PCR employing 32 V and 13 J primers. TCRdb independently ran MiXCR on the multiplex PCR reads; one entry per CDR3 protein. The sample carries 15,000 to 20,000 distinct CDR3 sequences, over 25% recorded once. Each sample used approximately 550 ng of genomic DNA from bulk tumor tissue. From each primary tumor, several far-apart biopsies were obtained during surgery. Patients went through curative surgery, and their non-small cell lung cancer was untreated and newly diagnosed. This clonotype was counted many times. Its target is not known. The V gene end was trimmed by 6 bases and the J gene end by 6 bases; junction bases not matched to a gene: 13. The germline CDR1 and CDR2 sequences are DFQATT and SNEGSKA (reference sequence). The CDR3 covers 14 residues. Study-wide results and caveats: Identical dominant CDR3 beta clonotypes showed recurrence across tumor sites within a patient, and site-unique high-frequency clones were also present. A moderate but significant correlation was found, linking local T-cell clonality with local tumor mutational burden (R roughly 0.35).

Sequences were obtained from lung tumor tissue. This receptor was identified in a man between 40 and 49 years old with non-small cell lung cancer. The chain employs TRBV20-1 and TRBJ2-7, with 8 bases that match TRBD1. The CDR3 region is CSAEASDRVFEQYF. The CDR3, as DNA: TGCAGTGCAGAGGCTTCGGACAGGGTTTTCGAGCAGTACTTC.